The source of this T cell receptor beta chain is a study of cytomegalovirus exposure and HLA in healthy donors. Study-level findings and limits: Reports credit the classifier with highly specific, highly sensitive diagnosis of cytomegalovirus status. Some TCR beta chains (164 of them) were listed as cytomegalovirus-associated.

Repertoires were generated with immunoSEQ multiplex PCR, while TCRdb's copy carries only in-frame clones and drops some. The data contain fewer than 150,000 clones, approximately 80% of them singletons. Details on this clone: The target antigen is unknown.

Sequenced: PBMCs. The origin of this receptor is a man aged 25-40 years in good health and CMV-seropositive.

CDR3 bases: TGTGCCAGCAGCTTAGAGCCCAAGGTACAGGGGAGCAATCAGCCCCAGCATTTT. Protein sequence: CASSLEPKVQGSNQPQHF. This chain joins TRBV7-2 and TRBJ1-5, with 7 positions matching TRBD1. V was clipped by 1 base and J by 1 base; unmatched bases: 10. Germline V gene data show CDR1 as SGHTA and CDR2 as FQGNSA. The CDR3 length is 18 residues. The full variable domain, with the rest looked up from reference TRBV7-2 and TRBJ1-5, is GAGVSQSPSNKVTEKGKDVELRCDPISGHTALYWYRQSLGQGLEFLIYFQGNSAPDKSGLPSDRFSAERTGGSVSTLTIQRTQQEDSAVYLCASSLEPKVQGSNQPQHFGDGTRLSIL.